This TCR beta chain was obtained from a study of CXCR3-negative and CXCR3-positive naive CD8 T cells. Frequency places this clonotype as medium-sized. It was by 5' RACE with UMI labels that the TRB cDNA libraries were prepared. TCRdb re-called the 5' RACE reads and gives one entry per CDR3 protein, without DNA. This specimen shows some 9,600 distinct CDR3 sequences; the ten leading clones hold 1%. This CDR3 spans 18 amino acids. The germline V gene encodes CDR1 SGHRS and CDR2 YFSETQ. The receptor was isolated from a human donor in good health. Some clones in this sample may be carry-over from other donors' samples. The chain couples TRBV5-1 to TRBJ1-2; TCRdb's D gene call, TRBD1, goes unchecked for lack of DNA. Specimen: naive CXCR3- CD8+ T cells from blood. Subset meaning: CD45RO-CCR7+CD27+CD95- naive CD8+ T cells lacking CXCR3 (TNR3-). CDR3 region: CASSLAVSAGQLNYGYTF.